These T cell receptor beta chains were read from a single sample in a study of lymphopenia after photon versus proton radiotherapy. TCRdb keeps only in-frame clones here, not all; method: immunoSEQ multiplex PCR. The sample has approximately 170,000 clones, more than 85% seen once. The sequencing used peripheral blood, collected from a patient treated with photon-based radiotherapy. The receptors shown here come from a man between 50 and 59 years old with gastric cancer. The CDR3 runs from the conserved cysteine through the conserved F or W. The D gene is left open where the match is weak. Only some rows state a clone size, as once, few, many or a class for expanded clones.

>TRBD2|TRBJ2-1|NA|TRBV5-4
CASSGSGAWDEQFF
TGTGCCAGCAGCGGGAGCGGGGCCTGGGATGAGCAGTTCTTC
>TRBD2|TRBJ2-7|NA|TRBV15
CATSGGGTAYEQYF
TGTGCCACCAGCGGGGGAGGGACTGCCTACGAGCAGTACTTC
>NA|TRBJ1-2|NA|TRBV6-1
CASTVKELQGYTF
TGTGCCAGCACGGTGAAAGAGCTTCAAGGCTACACCTTC
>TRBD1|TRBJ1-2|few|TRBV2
CASILDRATNYGYTF
TGTGCCAGCATTCTGGACAGGGCAACTAACTATGGCTACACCTTC
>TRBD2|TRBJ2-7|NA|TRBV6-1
CASSEGLAGVMWEQYF
TGTGCCAGCAGTGAGGGACTAGCGGGAGTGATGTGGGAGCAGTACTTC
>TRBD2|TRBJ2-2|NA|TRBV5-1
CASSLVAGGRELFF
TGCGCCAGCAGCTTGGTTGCGGGGGGCCGGGAGCTGTTTTTT
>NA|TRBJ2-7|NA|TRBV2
CASRTGRTSYEQYF
TGTGCCAGCCGGACTGGCCGGACCTCCTACGAGCAGTACTTC
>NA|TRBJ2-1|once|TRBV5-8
CASSLAGTGIQFF
TGTGCCAGCAGCTTGGCCGGGACGGGGATCCAGTTCTTC
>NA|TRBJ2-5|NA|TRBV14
CASSHYQETQYF
TGTGCCAGCAGCCATTACCAAGAGACCCAGTACTTC
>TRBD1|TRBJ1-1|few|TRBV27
CASSSAKPGQGARRAFF
TGTGCCAGCAGTTCCGCCAAACCGGGACAGGGGGCTAGAAGAGCTTTCTTT
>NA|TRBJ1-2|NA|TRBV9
CASSVERDYGYTF
TGTGCCAGCAGCGTAGAAAGGGACTATGGCTACACCTTC
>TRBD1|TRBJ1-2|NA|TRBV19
CASSIRTGGNSRYGYTF
TGTGCCAGTAGTATCCGGACAGGGGGCAACTCGCGGTATGGCTACACCTTC
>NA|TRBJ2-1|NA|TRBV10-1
CASSESGTNYNEQFF
TGCGCCAGCAGTGAGAGCGGAACTAATTACAATGAGCAGTTCTTC
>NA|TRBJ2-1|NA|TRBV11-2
CASSSVRGYNEQFF
TGTGCCAGCAGCTCCGTGCGGGGTTACAATGAGCAGTTCTTC
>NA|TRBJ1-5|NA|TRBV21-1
CASSYRGYNQPQHF
TGTGCCAGCAGCTACAGGGGTTACAATCAGCCCCAGCATTTT
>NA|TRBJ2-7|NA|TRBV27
CASSDLTGSYEQYF
TGTGCCAGCAGCGACTTGACAGGTTCCTACGAGCAGTACTTC
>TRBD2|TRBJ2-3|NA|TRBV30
CAWVVRGGNTDTQYF
TGTGCCTGGGTGGTACGGGGGGGCAACACAGATACGCAGTATTTT
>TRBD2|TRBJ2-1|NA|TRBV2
CASSPSGRKNEQFF
TGTGCCAGCAGTCCTAGCGGGAGGAAAAATGAGCAGTTCTTC
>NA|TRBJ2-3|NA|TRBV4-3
CASSQDGQGVTDTQYF
TGCGCCAGCAGCCAAGATGGTCAGGGTGTCACAGATACGCAGTATTTT
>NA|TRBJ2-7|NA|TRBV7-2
CASSFERGATYEQYF
TGTGCCAGCAGCTTTGAACGAGGCGCCACCTACGAGCAGTACTTC
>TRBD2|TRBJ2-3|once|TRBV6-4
CASSSSGSSYTQYF
TGTGCCAGCAGTTCTAGCGGGAGCTCTTATACGCAGTATTTT
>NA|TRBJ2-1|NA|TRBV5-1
CASSLAGTRGNEQFF
TGCGCCAGCAGCTTGGCCGGGACACGGGGCAATGAGCAGTTCTTC
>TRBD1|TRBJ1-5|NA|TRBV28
CASSSRGAPTGTENQPQHF
TGTGCCAGCAGTTCCCGTGGCGCCCCGACCGGGACAGAAAATCAGCCCCAGCATTTT
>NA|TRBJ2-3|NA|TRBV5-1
CASSNPGTDTQYF
TGCGCCAGCTCAAACCCGGGCACAGATACGCAGTATTTT
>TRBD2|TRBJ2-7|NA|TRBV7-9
CASSSYQAGGYEQYF
TGTGCCAGCAGCTCTTATCAAGCGGGAGGTTACGAGCAGTACTTC
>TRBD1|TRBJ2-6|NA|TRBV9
CASSVGSGQGTAGANVLTF
TGTGCCAGCAGCGTAGGGTCGGGACAGGGGACGGCTGGGGCCAACGTCCTGACTTTC
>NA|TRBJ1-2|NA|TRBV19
CASSIQGNYGYTF
TGTGCCAGTAGTATACAGGGGAACTATGGCTACACCTTC
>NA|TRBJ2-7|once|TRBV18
CASSPRNAGQGHYEQYF
TGTGCCAGCTCACCAAGAAATGCGGGGCAGGGGCACTACGAGCAGTACTTC
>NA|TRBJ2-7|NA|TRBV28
CASSFPGGTTSYEQYF
TGTGCCAGCAGTTTCCCGGGCGGGACGACCTCCTACGAGCAGTACTTC
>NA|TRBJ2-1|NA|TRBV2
CASTSSSSYNEQFF
TGTGCCAGCACCTCATCGAGCTCCTACAATGAGCAGTTCTTC
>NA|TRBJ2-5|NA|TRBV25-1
CASSQGGLETQYF
TGTGCCAGCAGTCAAGGGGGGCTGGAGACCCAGTACTTC
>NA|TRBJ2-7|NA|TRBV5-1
CASSYQGTYEQYF
TGCGCCAGCAGCTACCAGGGTACCTACGAGCAGTACTTC
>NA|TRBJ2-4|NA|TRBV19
CASSSDSYPIQYF
TGTGCCAGTAGTAGTGATAGTTATCCCATTCAGTACTTC
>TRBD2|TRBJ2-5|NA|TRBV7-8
CASSLLAGLQETQYF
TGTGCCAGCAGCTTACTAGCGGGCCTCCAAGAGACCCAGTACTTC
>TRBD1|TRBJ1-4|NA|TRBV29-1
CSPRTGTNEKLFF
TGCAGCCCCAGGACAGGGACTAATGAAAAACTGTTTTTT
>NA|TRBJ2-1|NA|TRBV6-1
CASSEVHGSYNEQFF
TGTGCCAGCAGTGAGGTCCACGGATCCTACAATGAGCAGTTCTTC
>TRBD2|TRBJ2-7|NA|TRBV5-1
CASSPGLAGGLGEQYF
TGCGCCAGCAGCCCAGGACTAGCGGGAGGGCTAGGCGAGCAGTACTTC
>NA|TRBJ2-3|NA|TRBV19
CASSIQETQYF
TGTGCCAGTAGTATCCAAGAAACGCAGTATTTT
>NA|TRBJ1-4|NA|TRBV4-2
CASSRTTGEADEKLFF
TGTGCCAGCAGCCGGACTACGGGGGAGGCGGATGAAAAACTGTTTTTT
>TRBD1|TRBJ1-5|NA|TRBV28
CASSPGQGGNQPQHF
TGTGCCAGCAGTCCCGGACAGGGAGGCAATCAGCCCCAGCATTTT
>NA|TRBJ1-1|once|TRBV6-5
CASSYSSEAFF
TGTGCCAGCAGTTACTCCAGCGAAGCTTTCTTT
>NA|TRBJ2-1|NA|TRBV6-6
CASGVRHNEQFF
TGTGCCAGCGGTGTTCGCCACAATGAGCAGTTCTTC